This T cell receptor beta chain appears in the sequencing data of a study of vaccination and CD4 T cells after COVID-19. Across the whole study: Blood was drawn a median roughly 67 days post second dose, range 14 to 241. The cells were exposed to overlapping spike peptides originating from SARS-CoV-2, HCoV-NL63, HCoV-OC43 and HCoV-229E for stimulation.

As to time point: late sampling 161 to 241 days after vaccination in a few convalescent patients. Treatment described: roughly 10-day PBMC culture with coronavirus spike peptide pools or control peptides (ViraFEST assay). The ViraFEST method relied on peptide pools to expand antigen-specific T cells, followed by TCR sequencing. Cultures of PBMCs, a few million per well, were set up with roughly 9.5 IU/ml IL-2 and around 9.9 ug/ml peptide pools. CD4+ T cells that had been cultured provided DNA sequenced with the Oncomine TCR Beta short-read assay. One entry per CDR3 protein results from TCRdb running MiXCR on the PCR reads. The table shows 20,000 to 25,000 distinct CDR3 sequences, with 30% to 35% occurring only once. Germline values: CDR1 LNHNV, CDR2 YYDKDF (reference sequence). Trimming removed 3 bases from V and 7 bases from J; junction bases left unmatched: 11. This CDR3 region has 15 residues. With regard to this clonotype: Its target is not known.

J is TRBJ2-5 and V is TRBV15; 7 positions match TRBD1. The sequences come from CD4+ T cells from blood, cultured in vitro, collected about 7 months after SARS-CoV-2 vaccination. This clonotype was obtained from a human donor who had recovered from COVID-19. The CDR3 protein is CATSRSEGAWGTQYF. The DNA for the CDR3 is TGTGCCACCAGCAGGTCTGAGGGGGCATGGGGGACCCAGTACTTC.